This entry describes one T cell receptor beta chain. These data come from a study of blood T cell repertoires in COVID-19. Study context: Collection of acute and convalescent COVID-19 samples took place in the United States, Italy and Spain. PBMCs, B-cell-depleted T cells, or T cells provided the cDNA or gDNA that made up the material.

Looked up from germline, CDR1 is MGHRA and CDR2 is YSYEKL. The CDR3 totals 13 residues. V lost 3 bases, J lost 5 bases, and 10 bases lay in between. Repertoires were generated with immunoSEQ multiplex PCR, while TCRdb's copy carries only in-frame clones and drops some. The sample records around 190,000 clones, 70% to 85% being singletons. Sequences were obtained from peripheral blood. This TCR was recovered from a human donor in a cohort sampled during active COVID-19. This rearrangement joins TRBV4-1 to TRBJ1-1; weak D call: TRBD1 (6 bases). The CDR3 coding sequence is TGCGCCAGCAGCCATGGGGGCGCGACTGAAGCTTTCTTT. Protein product: CASSHGGATEAFF.